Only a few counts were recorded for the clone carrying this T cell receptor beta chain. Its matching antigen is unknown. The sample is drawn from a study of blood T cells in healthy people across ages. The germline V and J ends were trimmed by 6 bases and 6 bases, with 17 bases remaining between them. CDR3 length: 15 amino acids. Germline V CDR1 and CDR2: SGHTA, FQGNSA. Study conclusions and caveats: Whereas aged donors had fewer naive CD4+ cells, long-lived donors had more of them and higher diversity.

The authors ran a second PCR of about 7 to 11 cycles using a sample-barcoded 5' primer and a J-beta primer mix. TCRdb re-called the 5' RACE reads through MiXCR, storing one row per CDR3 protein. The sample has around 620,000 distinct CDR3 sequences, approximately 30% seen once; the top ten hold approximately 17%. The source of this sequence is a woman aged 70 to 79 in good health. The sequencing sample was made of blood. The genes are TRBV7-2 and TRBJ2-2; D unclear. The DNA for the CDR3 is TGTGCCAGCAGTTCCCCCCCGGGTATGGCCGGGGAGCTGTTTTTT. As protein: CASSSPPGMAGELFF.